This T cell receptor beta chain was found in a study of T-cell reconstitution after alpha-beta-depleted transplantation in children. CDR1 and CDR2 from the germline V gene are SGHVS and FQNEAQ. The germline V and J ends were trimmed by 5 bases and 1 base, with 17 bases remaining between them. The length of the CDR3 is 16 residues. Many counts were recorded for this clonotype. The TCRbeta library incorporated unique molecular identifiers. TCRdb called the PCR reads again in MiXCR, with one record for every CDR3 protein. The sample includes 100,000 or so distinct CDR3 sequences, less than 15% seen only once; the top ten take approximately 14%.

This receptor was obtained from a human donor who donated a stem cell graft to a child with inherited bone marrow failure. The input for sequencing was PBMCs from the stem cell graft donor, taken from the stem cell graft. This chain connects TRBV7-8 to TRBJ2-5; D perhaps matches TRBD2 (5 bases). CDR3 DNA sequence: TGTGCCAGCAGCGAGGCATCGACGGGATTCCAAGAGACCCAGTACTTC. Amino acid sequence: CASSEASTGFQETQYF.